Shown below are 18 T cell receptor beta chains from a single sample sequenced in a study of metastatic and nonmetastatic thyroid tumors. TCRdb re-called the PCR reads through MiXCR. The data hold tens of thousands of clones, with 20% to 25% observed a single time. Each patient went into thyroid surgery without having received any treatment. Material: adjacent normal tissue. These TCRs come from a female donor with papillary thyroid cancer or a benign thyroid nodule (not recorded which). Some clones in this sample may be carry-over from other donors' samples.

There are many counts of this clone. This rearrangement joins TRBV20-1 to TRBJ2-3; unclear D gene. This CDR3 comprises 13 residues. Germline CDR1 is DFQATT and CDR2 is SNEGSKA (reference sequence). V lost 5 bases and J lost 2, with 11 bases in between. CDR3 nucleotides: TGCAGTGCTCGAGGTACACCCACAGATACGCAGTATTTT. The encoded protein is CSARGTPTDTQYF.

This clone was counted many times. V is TRBV30 and J is TRBJ1-1; D not certain. The CDR3 sequence is 13 residues long. The V end lost 0 bases, the J end lost 6 bases, and 11 bases lay between the germline ends. Germline V lookup: CDR1 GTSNPN, CDR2 SVGIG (reference sequence). CDR3 residues: CAWSVAGLSEAFF. The CDR3 bases are TGTGCCTGGAGTGTAGCGGGGTTGTCTGAAGCTTTCTTT.

By share of the sample, this clone is medium-sized. The J gene is TRBJ2-7, the V gene TRBV11-3; TRBD2 is a possible D gene (6 bases). The CDR3 has 15 amino acids. Trimming shortened V by 0 bases and J by 3 bases, and 12 bases separated the two germline ends. Germline assignment: CDR1 SGHNT and CDR2 YENEEA. The CDR3 DNA is TGTGCCAGCAGCTTAGAGGGACCGGAGGGCTACGAGCAGTACTTC. Protein: CASSLEGPEGYEQYF.

V is TRBV6-1 and J is TRBJ1-2; D gene uncertain. Germline CDR1 MNHNS, CDR2 SASEGT. V dropped 4 bases and J dropped 0 bases, with 9 bases sitting between them. The CDR3 length is 14 residues. CDR3 in amino acids: CASSVAASNYGYTF. Written as DNA, the CDR3 is TGTGCCAGCAGTGTGGCAGCCTCTAACTATGGCTACACCTTC.

This clone has a handful of counts. The chain links TRBV28 to TRBJ2-1, with D possibly matching TRBD2 (5 bases). CDR3 length: 16 residues. Deletions cut 0 bases from V and 4 bases from J, with 13 bases between. CDR1 MDHEN and CDR2 SYDVKM come from the germline V gene. This CDR3 is CASSLWLAEMYNEQFF. CDR3 DNA: TGTGCCAGCAGTTTATGGCTAGCCGAAATGTACAATGAGCAGTTCTTC.

In its sample, this clone was seen a few times. The chain recombines TRBV7-6 with TRBJ2-7; TRBD1 might be the D (5 bases). Germline V CDR1 and CDR2: SGHVS, FNYEAQ. The CDR3 is made up of 13 amino acids. The germline V and J ends were trimmed by 2 bases and 6 bases, with 11 bases remaining between them. For the CDR3, the DNA is TGTGCCAGCAGCTTATTCCAGGGCGGCGAGCAGTACTTC. Encoded protein: CASSLFQGGEQYF.

Sample share makes this clone medium-sized. This chain uses TRBV6-1 with TRBJ2-2, with 9 bases lining up with TRBD1. The CDR3 extends over 14 amino acids. Germline lookup yields CDR1 MNHNS and CDR2 SASEGT. Unmatched junction bases numbered 8, after V lost 8 bases and J lost 7 bases. CDR3 residues: CASHRDRAVGELFF. CDR3 bases: TGTGCCAGCCACCGGGACAGGGCAGTCGGGGAGCTGTTTTTT.

This clone occurred many times. The V and J genes are TRBV19 and TRBJ2-2, with D possibly called TRBD1 or TRBD2 (6 bases each). This CDR3 comprises 13 residues. Trimming stripped 9 bases from V and 4 bases from J, with 12 bases between. The germline CDR1 and CDR2 sequences are LNHDA and SQIVND (reference sequence). Here the CDR3 DNA reads TGTGCCAGGAGGGGGGTCCCCACCGGGGAGCTGTTTTTT. It codes for CARRGVPTGELFF.

This clone has ten or more counts. The chain has TRBV30 and TRBJ2-5, with D perhaps TRBD1 (6 bases). This CDR3 has 16 residues. V lost 1 base and J lost 1, with 16 bases in between. Germline V gene lookup returns CDR1 GTSNPN and CDR2 SVGIG (reference sequence). Here the CDR3 DNA reads TGTGCCTGGAGTGACCCATACTCAGGGGCCCAAGAGACCCAGTACTTC. Encoded protein: CAWSDPYSGAQETQYF.

The table lists this clone with many counts. The genes are TRBV7-3 and TRBJ1-4, with D maybe TRBD1 (6 bases). Trimming pared 4 bases from V and 4 bases from J, leaving 13 bases between. The CDR3 loop spans 15 amino acids. The germline V gene encodes CDR1 SGHTA and CDR2 FQGTGA. This CDR3 is CASSSTGDFNEKLFF. The CDR3 bases are TGTGCCAGCAGCTCGACAGGAGACTTTAATGAAAAACTGTTTTTT.

In regard to this clone: At one of its ends the junction is not consistent with the germline gene, which may arise from a read error. The rearrangement uses TRBV9 and TRBJ2-7; 8 nucleotides agree with TRBD1. Germline V CDR1 and CDR2: SGDLS, YYNGEE. This CDR3 is 15 amino acids long. CDR3 bases: TGTGCCAGCAGCAGTCGAGGGACAGGATGGAACGAGGAGTACTTC. It codes for CASSSRGTGWNEEYF.

This clone is labeled medium-sized. The chain employs TRBV6-5 and TRBJ2-2, with D tentatively TRBD1 (7 bases). Trimming shortened V by 2 bases and J by 8 bases, and 18 bases separated the two germline ends. This CDR3 is built from 16 residues. The germline V gene encodes CDR1 MNHEY and CDR2 SVGAGI. In DNA form, the CDR3 reads TGTGCCAGCAGTTACGGTCAGGGGGGAGTAACAGGGGAGCTGTTTTTT. Encoded protein: CASSYGQGGVTGELFF.

A few counts support this clone. The genes are TRBV28 and TRBJ2-5, with 9 bases matching TRBD2. Unmatched junction bases numbered 6, after V lost 2 bases and J lost 5 bases. This CDR3 spans 15 amino acids. Germline CDR1 and CDR2: MDHEN and SYDVKM. The CDR3 sequence: CASSLGGRATETQYF. CDR3 bases: TGTGCCAGCAGTTTAGGCGGGAGGGCCACGGAGACCCAGTACTTC.

This clone was observed many times. The chain uses TRBV13 and TRBJ2-3, with 11 positions matching TRBD1. Germline V gene sequence: CDR1 PRHDT, CDR2 FYEKMQ (reference sequence). The V gene end was trimmed by 3 bases and the J gene end by 4 bases; junction bases not matched to a gene: 9. This CDR3 has 17 amino acids. The CDR3 bases are TGTGCCAGCAGCTTTCGGACAGGGGGCTACAGAGCAGATACGCAGTATTTT. Protein product: CASSFRTGGYRADTQYF.

This clone is medium-sized (0.01 to 0.1%) by share. This chain joins TRBV28 and TRBJ1-2; D possibly corresponds to TRBD1 (5 bases). There are 14 residues in the CDR3. V was clipped by 3 bases and J by 2 bases, with 10 bases between them. Germline CDR1 MDHEN, CDR2 SYDVKM. The CDR3 loop reads CASSLAGGNYGYTF. The DNA of the CDR3 is TGTGCCAGCAGTTTGGCCGGGGGGAACTATGGCTACACCTTC.

This clone was found many times. This chain links TRBV27 with TRBJ1-1, with a tentative D call TRBD1 (5 bases). The V and J ends lost 0 bases and 1 base respectively, with 9 bases between them. The CDR3 is 15 residues long. The germline V gene encodes CDR1 MNHEY and CDR2 SMNVEV (reference sequence). The CDR3 DNA is TGTGCCAGCAGTTTATCCAGGGATTGGAACACTGAAGCTTTCTTT. Its protein product is CASSLSRDWNTEAFF.

This sequence joins TRBV7-9 and TRBJ1-2, with D possibly being TRBD1 (5 bases). Germline loops: CDR1 SEHNR, CDR2 FQNEAQ (reference sequence). The CDR3 contains 14 residues. Trimming shortened V by 0 bases and J by 5 bases, and 10 bases separated the two germline ends. CDR3 loop: CASSLAGGVYGYTF. The DNA for the CDR3 is TGTGCCAGCAGCTTAGCCGGGGGGGTGTATGGCTACACCTTC.

V gene TRBV7-2 combines with J gene TRBJ2-1; D is uncertain. Germline values: CDR1 SGHTA, CDR2 FQGNSA. Trimming shortened V by 2 bases and J by 6 bases, and 8 bases separated the two germline ends. CDR3 length: 13 amino acids. CDR3 coding DNA: TGTGCCAGCAGCTTATGGGCAGGCAATGAGCAGTTCTTC. Its protein product is CASSLWAGNEQFF. The complete variable domain, with remaining parts taken from reference TRBV7-2 and TRBJ2-1, reads GAGVSQSPSNKVTEKGKDVELRCDPISGHTALYWYRQSLGQGLEFLIYFQGNSAPDKSGLPSDRFSAERTGGSVSTLTIQRTQQEDSAVYLCASSLWAGNEQFFGPGTRLTVL.